This T cell receptor (beta chain) came from a study of blood T cell repertoires in COVID-19 (dated by TCRdb to 2019 to 2021). Notes on the research overall: The collaborator samples originated in the United States, Italy and Spain and spanned the acute and convalescent phases of COVID-19. The prospective study material was composed of cDNA or gDNA derived from T cells, B-cell-depleted T cells, or PBMCs. The dataset comprised deeply sampled blood TCRbeta repertoires from subjects exposed to, actively infected with, or recovered from COVID-19. A freely available public database, intended as a resource for researchers studying the immune response to SARS-CoV-2, is where the repertoires were released. Samples were obtained from the ongoing ImmuneRACE study (first 160 participants) and from roughly 1,300 subjects provided by 6 global collaborators. Nearly every sample came with metadata listing a de-identified subject ID, COVID-19 status, age in years and sex. Where HLA class I and class II types were available, the types were taken from metadata supplied by the sample provider, not from assay-based typing.

Study-level results and caveats: How much clinical and demographic metadata was included differed by source and by participant, and the metadata was provided uncurated.

Worth noting for this clone: Which antigen it targets is not known. No base quality values were provided; no much bigger clone lies one nucleotide off.

TCRbeta CDR3 regions were amplified from genomic DNA using the immunoSEQ Assay, a bias-controlled multiplex PCR. The source study handled its data this way. Nucleated cell counts per sample were estimated from amplification of reference gene primers within the assay. Sequence reads were collapsed and filtered to measure the absolute abundance of every unique TCRbeta CDR3 rearrangement. For each sample, productive Simpson clonality was calculated as the square root of Simpson's diversity index across productive rearrangements. This immuneACCESS table, as held by TCRdb, lists in-frame sequences with V and J called but not all clones. Of the missing ones, under half trace to an unresolved V gene in checked studies; the others have no known cause. V, J and clone size were drawn from that table, and D and trimming were deduced from the DNA. This sample holds under 80,000 clones; approximately 83% were observed only once. 40% to 45% of the sample rests with the top ten.

Whole blood was collected in K2EDTA tubes by collaborating institutions according to the institutions' own protocols. For TCRbeta analysis, collaborator samples were shipped as frozen whole blood, as isolated PBMCs, or as DNA extracted from either sample type. Sequencing was done on a sample of peripheral blood. The clonotype originates from a man aged 80 or over with acute or convalescent COVID-19.

The CDR3 reads CASSLAYSGANVLTF. The DNA sequence is as follows: TGTGCCAGCAGCTTAGCCTACTCTGGGGCCAACGTCCTGACTTTC. In this chain, TRBV7-2 is recombined with TRBJ2-6, with an unclear D gene assignment. From the cysteine through the phenylalanine, the CDR3 covers 15 amino acids. Of all the DNA, just the CDR3 is kept, 45 bases in frame from base 1. CDR1 and CDR2 are drawn from the germline V gene: SGHTA, FQGNSA. Trimming costs V 0 bases and J 0 bases, and their ends lie 3 bases apart.